This T cell receptor (beta chain) was sequenced in a study of CD8+ T cells in alopecia areata. Whole-study results and caveats: Elevated clonality characterized lesional scalp relative to normal scalp, particularly in alopecia totalis/universalis. Among the cells sequenced in scalp samples are also the resident alphabeta T cells of normal skin.

About this clone itself: The antigen remains undetermined.

After isolation, RNA underwent reverse transcription to generate cDNA as the sequencing template. Sequencing used immunoSEQ multiplex PCR; TCRdb keeps in-frame clones, though not all of them. The data show 150,000 to 200,000 clones, approximately 60% seen once. Germline assignment: CDR1 SGHTA and CDR2 FQGNSA. The junction had 1 base not matched to a gene; V was cut back by 0 bases and J by 3 bases. CDR3 size: 15 residues. Cell sorting was applied to PBMCs, and CD4+ and CD8+ T cells were collected. The sequence came from a human donor in good health. This rearrangement joins TRBV7-2 to TRBJ2-3; 9 bases match TRBD2. The source material was CD4+ T cells sorted from blood. CDR3: CASSLAGLATDTQYF. CDR3 DNA sequence: TGTGCCAGCAGCTTAGCCGGACTAGCGACAGATACGCAGTATTTT.